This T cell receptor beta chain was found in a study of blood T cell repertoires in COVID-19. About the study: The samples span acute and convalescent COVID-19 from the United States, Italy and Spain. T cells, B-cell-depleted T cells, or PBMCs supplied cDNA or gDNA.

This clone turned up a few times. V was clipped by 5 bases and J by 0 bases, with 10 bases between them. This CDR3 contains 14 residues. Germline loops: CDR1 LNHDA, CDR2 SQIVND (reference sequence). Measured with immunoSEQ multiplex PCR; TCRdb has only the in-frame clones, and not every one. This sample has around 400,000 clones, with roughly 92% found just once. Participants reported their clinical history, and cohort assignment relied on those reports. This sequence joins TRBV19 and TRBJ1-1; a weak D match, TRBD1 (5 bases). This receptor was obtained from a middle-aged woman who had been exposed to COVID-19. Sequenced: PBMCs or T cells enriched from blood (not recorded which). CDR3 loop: CASSPPTVNTEAFF. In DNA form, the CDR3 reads TGTGCCAGTAGTCCCCCGACAGTGAACACTGAAGCTTTCTTT.